The 17 T cell receptor beta chains given below trace back to one sample, sequenced in a study of response to subunit inactivated influenza vaccine. TCRdb reprocessed the RT-PCR reads with MiXCR, giving one entry per CDR3 protein. The table lists roughly 540,000 distinct CDR3 sequences, around 21% of them singletons. These sequences were also reported in another study, on T cells expressing NK-cell markers. As reported in that work: TCR beta cDNA was generated via 5'RACE template switching incorporating UMIs.

The material sequenced was CD4+ T cells sorted from PBMCs, taken about 11 days after vaccination. The receptor set was obtained from a man between 45 and 60 years old who received an inactivated influenza vaccine.

Worth noting for this clonotype: A much larger clone lies a single base off, so this may be a read error. V is TRBV7-7 and J is TRBJ2-1; D is unclear. CDR1 is SSHAT and CDR2 is FNYEAQ in the germline V gene (reference sequence). The CDR3 loop spans 18 amino acids. The chain's CDR3 is CASSPTGPGDSSYNDQFF. The CDR3, as DNA: TGTGCCAGCAGCCCAACTGGGCCAGGAGATAGCTCCTACAATGACCAGTTCTTC.

The chain combines TRBV30 with TRBJ2-3; possibly TRBD1 for D (6 bases). CDR1 is GTSNPN, CDR2 SVGIG, per germline (reference sequence). V was cut by 2 bases and J by 0 bases, with 18 bases left in between. The CDR3 consists of 17 residues. DNA for the CDR3: TGTGCCTGGAGTCCCAGGGGCGGCTCCCTGAGCACAGATACGCAGTATTTT. It translates to CAWSPRGGSLSTDTQYF.

The CDR3 DNA is TGCAGTGCCTGGACAGGAATCTATGAGCAGTACTTC. Its translation is CSAWTGIYEQYF. The V gene is TRBV20-1, the J gene TRBJ2-7; 7 nucleotides line up with TRBD1. The V gene's germline CDR1 is DFQATT and CDR2 SNEGSKA (reference sequence). This CDR3 has 12 residues. V shed 6 bases and J 7 bases; nucleotides not matched to a gene: 9.

V and J are TRBV6-1 and TRBJ2-1; 9 nucleotides agree with TRBD1. The CDR3 runs 14 residues. The junction had 9 bases not matched to a gene; V was cut back by 6 bases and J by 9 bases. The germline gives CDR1 MNHNS, CDR2 SASEGT. For the CDR3, the DNA is TGTGCCAGCAGCGCGGACAGGGGTAGTATTGAGCAGTTCTTC. This translates into CASSADRGSIEQFF.

This clonotype was detected many times. The gene calls are TRBV12-3 or TRBV12-4 and TRBJ1-5; unclear D gene. The CDR3 is 13 residues long. V was clipped by 6 bases and J by 4 bases, with 10 bases between them. The CDR3 sequence is CASSLEENQPQHF. CDR3 DNA sequence: TGTGCCAGCAGCTTGGAGGAAAATCAGCCCCAGCATTTT.

V usage is TRBV20-1 and J usage is TRBJ2-5, with D hard to call. This CDR3 contains 12 residues. CDR1 and CDR2 from the germline V gene are DFQATT and SNEGSKA (reference sequence). V lost 3 bases, J lost 10 bases, and 15 bases lay in between. This chain's CDR3 is CSASRSMEGQYF. The CDR3 DNA follows: TGCAGTGCTAGTAGGTCAATGGAAGGCCAGTACTTC.

This chain joins TRBV20-1 and TRBJ2-2, with TRBD1 matching over 10 bases. After removal of 3 bases from V and 6 bases from J, the junction contained 4 bases not matched to a gene. From germline, CDR1 is DFQATT and CDR2 SNEGSKA (reference sequence). This CDR3 is built from 14 residues. The CDR3 sequence is CSASRTGGSGELFF. The CDR3 DNA is TGCAGTGCTAGCCGGACAGGGGGTTCCGGGGAGCTGTTTTTT.

J is TRBJ2-7 and V is TRBV30, with 10 bases matching TRBD2. This CDR3 has 14 amino acids. CDR1 GTSNPN and CDR2 SVGIG come from the germline V gene (reference sequence). J was trimmed by 5 bases and V by 2 bases; bases with no gene match: 6. Here the CDR3 DNA reads TGTGCCTGGAGTACGGGACTAGCGCGCAACGAGCAGTACTTC. It specifies CAWSTGLARNEQYF.

This clonotype was counted between two and nine times. The rearrangement joins TRBV20-1 to TRBJ2-7; TRBD1 matches at 7 bases. This CDR3 is built from 13 residues. Trimming took 1 base from V and 5 from J; bases not matched to a gene: 5. Germline V gives CDR1 DFQATT, CDR2 SNEGSKA (reference sequence). The CDR3: CSARVGTAHEQYF. The CDR3, as DNA: TGCAGTGCTAGAGTCGGGACAGCGCACGAGCAGTACTTC.

This clonotype has only a few counts. Here the CDR3 DNA reads TGCAGTGCTCCCGACAGGGGGTTTAGTGAAAAACTGTTTTTT. The encoded protein is CSAPDRGFSEKLFF. The chain is built from TRBV20-1 and TRBJ1-4; 9 nucleotides line up with TRBD1. Looked up from germline, CDR1 is DFQATT and CDR2 is SNEGSKA (reference sequence). V gave up 5 bases and J gave up 7 bases; unmatched junction bases: 8. The CDR3 loop spans 14 amino acids.

This clonotype has only a few counts. This rearrangement joins TRBV10-3 to TRBJ2-1, with 8 bases that match TRBD2. The CDR3 has 18 residues. Looked up from germline, CDR1 is ENHRY and CDR2 is SYGVKD. The V and J ends lost 1 base and 0 bases, in that order; junction bases with no gene match: 8. CDR3 in amino acids: CAISEFRGGRSSYNEQFF. The CDR3 DNA reads TGTGCCATCAGTGAGTTCCGGGGGGGCCGGAGCTCCTACAATGAGCAGTTCTTC.

This clonotype occurred a few times. The chain combines TRBV6-2 or TRBV6-3 with TRBJ2-7; 9 positions agree with TRBD2. Per the germline V gene, CDR1 is MNHEY and CDR2 is SVGEGT. The CDR3 runs 16 residues. V was pared by 8 bases and J by 1 base, with 12 bases of the junction left unmatched. CDR3 nucleotides: TGTGCCAGCCGCCAGGGTAGCGGGAGTGCATCCTACGAGCAGTACTTC. It specifies CASRQGSGSASYEQYF.

This clonotype was counted only a few times. The V gene is TRBV28, the J gene TRBJ2-2; 14 nucleotides agree with TRBD2. The germline CDR1 and CDR2 sequences are MDHEN and SYDVKM. V lost 6 bases, J lost 7 bases, and 7 bases stayed unmatched. This CDR3 has 16 residues. The CDR3 is CASSFGTSGSIGELFF. The CDR3 DNA is TGTGCCAGCAGCTTTGGGACTAGCGGGAGTATCGGGGAGCTGTTTTTT.

In this sample, this clonotype turned up a few times. The genes are TRBV5-5 and TRBJ2-5; D possibly corresponds to TRBD2 (6 bases). Trimming pared 6 bases from V and 5 bases from J, leaving 20 bases between. The CDR3 is made up of 15 amino acids. CDR1 is SGHKS, CDR2 YYEKEE, per germline (reference sequence). DNA for the CDR3: TGTGCCAGCACCTTCGGGAGTTCAACGGCGGAGACCCAGTACTTC. Amino acid sequence: CASTFGSSTAETQYF.

This clonotype appeared a few times. This rearrangement joins TRBV7-2 to TRBJ1-1; TRBD1 might be the D (6 bases). V was pared by 7 bases and J by 0 bases, with 12 bases between. In germline, CDR1 is SGHTA, CDR2 FQGNSA. The CDR3 runs 14 residues. The CDR3 region is CASNWGGMNTEAFF. Here the CDR3 DNA reads TGTGCCAGCAACTGGGGGGGCATGAACACTGAAGCTTTCTTT.

This sequence joins TRBV20-1 and TRBJ2-1; 9 nucleotides line up with TRBD2. Per the germline V gene, CDR1 is DFQATT and CDR2 is SNEGSKA (reference sequence). The CDR3 contains 15 residues. With V trimmed by 6 bases and J by 0 bases, 6 bases remained unmatched. CDR3 DNA sequence: TGCAGTGCGCTAGCGGGGAGCAACTCCTACAATGAGCAGTTCTTC. Translated, it gives CSALAGSNSYNEQFF.

The V and J genes are TRBV12-3 or TRBV12-4 and TRBJ1-1, with D possibly TRBD1 on 5 matching bases. V shed 7 bases and J shed 0 bases, with 12 bases lying between them. There are 14 residues in the CDR3. CDR3 region: CASTPGLMNTEAFF. In DNA form, the CDR3 reads TGTGCCAGCACCCCGGGACTGATGAACACTGAAGCTTTCTTT.